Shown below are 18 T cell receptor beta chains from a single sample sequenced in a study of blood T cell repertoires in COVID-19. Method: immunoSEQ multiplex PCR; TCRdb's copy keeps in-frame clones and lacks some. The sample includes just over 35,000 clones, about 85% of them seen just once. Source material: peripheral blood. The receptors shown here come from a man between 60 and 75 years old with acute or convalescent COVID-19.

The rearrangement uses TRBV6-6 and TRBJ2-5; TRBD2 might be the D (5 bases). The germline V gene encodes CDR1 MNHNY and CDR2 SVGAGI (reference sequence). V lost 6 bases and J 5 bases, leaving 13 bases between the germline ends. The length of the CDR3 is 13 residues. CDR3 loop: CASRTLGSETQYF. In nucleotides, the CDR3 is TGTGCCAGCAGGACACTAGGTTCCGAGACCCAGTACTTC.

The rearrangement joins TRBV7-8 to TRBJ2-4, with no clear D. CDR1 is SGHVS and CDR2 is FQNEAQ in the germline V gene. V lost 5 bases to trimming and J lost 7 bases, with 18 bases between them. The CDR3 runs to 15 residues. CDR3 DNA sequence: TGTGCCAGCAGCATAACCCGCTCGGGTGGGAACATTCAGTACTTC. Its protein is CASSITRSGGNIQYF. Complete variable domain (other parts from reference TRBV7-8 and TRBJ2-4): GAGVSQSPRYKVAKRGQDVALRCDPISGHVSLFWYQQALGQGPEFLTYFQNEAQLDKSGLPSDRFFAERPEGSVSTLKIQRTQQEDSAVYLCASSITRSGGNIQYFGAGTRLSVL.

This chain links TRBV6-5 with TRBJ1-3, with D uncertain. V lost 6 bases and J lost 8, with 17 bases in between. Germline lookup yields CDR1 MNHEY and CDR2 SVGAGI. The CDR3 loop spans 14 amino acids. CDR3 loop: CASSPGEQGYTIYF. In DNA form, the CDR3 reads TGTGCCAGCAGCCCCGGGGAGCAAGGATACACCATATATTTT.

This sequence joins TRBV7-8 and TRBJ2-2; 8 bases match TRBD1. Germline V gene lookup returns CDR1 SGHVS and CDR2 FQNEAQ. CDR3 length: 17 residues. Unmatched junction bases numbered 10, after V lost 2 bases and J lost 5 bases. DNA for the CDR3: TGTGCCAGCAGCTTATCCTGGACAGGGAAAAAAACCGGGGAGCTGTTTTTT. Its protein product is CASSLSWTGKKTGELFF.

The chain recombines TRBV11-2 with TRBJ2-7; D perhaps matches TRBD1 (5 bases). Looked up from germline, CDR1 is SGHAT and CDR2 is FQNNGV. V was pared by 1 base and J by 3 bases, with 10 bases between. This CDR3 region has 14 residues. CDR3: CASSLGRQGYEQYF. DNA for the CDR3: TGTGCCAGCAGCTTAGGCAGGCAGGGCTACGAGCAGTACTTC.

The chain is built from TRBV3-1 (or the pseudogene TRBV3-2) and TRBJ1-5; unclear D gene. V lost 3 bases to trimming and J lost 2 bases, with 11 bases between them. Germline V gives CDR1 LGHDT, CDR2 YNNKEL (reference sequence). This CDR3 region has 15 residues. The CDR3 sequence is CASSQEGGGNQPQHF. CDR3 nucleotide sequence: TGTGCCAGCAGCCAGGAGGGAGGCGGCAATCAGCCCCAGCATTTT.

CDR3 DNA sequence: TGTGCCAGCAGTATGACTAGCGGGAGGGCCTTAATTGAGCAGTTCTTC. Protein: CASSMTSGRALIEQFF. The chain combines TRBV6-2 or TRBV6-3 with TRBJ2-1, with 14 bases fitting TRBD2. The CDR3 has 16 amino acids. CDR1 MNHEY and CDR2 SVGEGT come from the germline V gene. J was trimmed by 9 bases and V by 5 bases; bases with no gene match: 9.

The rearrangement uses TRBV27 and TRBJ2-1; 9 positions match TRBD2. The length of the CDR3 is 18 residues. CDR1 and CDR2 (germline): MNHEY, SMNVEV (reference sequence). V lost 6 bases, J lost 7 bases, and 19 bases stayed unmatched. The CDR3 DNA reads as TGTGCCAGCAGCTCCCTGGGTGTCCTAGCGGGACATGGGAATGAGCAGTTCTTC. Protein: CASSSLGVLAGHGNEQFF.

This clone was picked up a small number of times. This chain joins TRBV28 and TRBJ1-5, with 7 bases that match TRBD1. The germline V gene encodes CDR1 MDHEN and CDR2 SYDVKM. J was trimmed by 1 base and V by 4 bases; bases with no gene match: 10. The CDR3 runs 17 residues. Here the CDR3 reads CASSSNAHRGSNQPQHF. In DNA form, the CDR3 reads TGTGCCAGCAGTTCGAATGCGCACAGGGGAAGCAATCAGCCCCAGCATTTT.

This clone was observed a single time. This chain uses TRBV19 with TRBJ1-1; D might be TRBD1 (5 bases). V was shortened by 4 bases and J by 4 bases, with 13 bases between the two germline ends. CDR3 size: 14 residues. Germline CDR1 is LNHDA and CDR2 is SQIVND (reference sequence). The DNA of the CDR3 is TGTGCCAGTAGTACGACTGGGGGGACCACTGAAGCTTTCTTT. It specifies CASSTTGGTTEAFF.

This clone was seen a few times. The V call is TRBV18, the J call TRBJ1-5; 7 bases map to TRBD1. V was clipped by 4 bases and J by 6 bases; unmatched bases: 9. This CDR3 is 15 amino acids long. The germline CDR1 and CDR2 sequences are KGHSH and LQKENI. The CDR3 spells CASSQTNDRVQPQHF. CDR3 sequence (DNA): TGTGCCAGCTCACAAACCAATGACAGGGTTCAGCCCCAGCATTTT.

The CDR3 spells CASTDEGAYNSPLHF. CDR3 coding DNA: TGTGCCAGCACCGACGAGGGTGCCTATAATTCACCCCTCCACTTT. The chain carries TRBV28 and TRBJ1-6; D is undetermined. CDR1 MDHEN and CDR2 SYDVKM come from the germline V gene. V lost 7 bases and J 2 bases, leaving 12 bases between the germline ends. The CDR3 has 15 amino acids.

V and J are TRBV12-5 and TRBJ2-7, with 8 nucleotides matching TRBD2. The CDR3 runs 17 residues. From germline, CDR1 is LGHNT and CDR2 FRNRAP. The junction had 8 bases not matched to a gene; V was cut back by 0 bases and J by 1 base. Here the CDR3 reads CASGLVVSGGRSYEQYF. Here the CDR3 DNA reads TGTGCTAGTGGTTTGGTAGTGTCGGGGGGGCGATCCTACGAGCAGTACTTC.

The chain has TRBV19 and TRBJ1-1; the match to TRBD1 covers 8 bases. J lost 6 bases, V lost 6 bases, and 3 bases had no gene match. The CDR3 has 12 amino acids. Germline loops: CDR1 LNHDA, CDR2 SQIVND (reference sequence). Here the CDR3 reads CASRQGAAEAFF. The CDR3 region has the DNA TGTGCCAGTAGGCAGGGGGCCGCTGAAGCTTTCTTT.

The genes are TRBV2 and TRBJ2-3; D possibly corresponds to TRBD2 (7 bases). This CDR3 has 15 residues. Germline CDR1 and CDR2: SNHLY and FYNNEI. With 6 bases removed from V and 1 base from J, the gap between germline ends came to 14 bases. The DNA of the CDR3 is TGTGCCAGCAGCAGAGGGGGGGCCCGCACAGATACGCAGTATTTT. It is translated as CASSRGGARTDTQYF.

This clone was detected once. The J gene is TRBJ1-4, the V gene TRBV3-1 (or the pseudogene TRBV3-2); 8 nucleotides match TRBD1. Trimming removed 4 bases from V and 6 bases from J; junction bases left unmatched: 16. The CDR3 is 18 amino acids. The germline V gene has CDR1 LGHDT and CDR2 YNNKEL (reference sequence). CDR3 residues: CASSPSYLPGQAYEKLFF. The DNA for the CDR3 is TGTGCCAGCAGCCCGTCATACTTACCGGGACAGGCATATGAAAAACTGTTTTTT.

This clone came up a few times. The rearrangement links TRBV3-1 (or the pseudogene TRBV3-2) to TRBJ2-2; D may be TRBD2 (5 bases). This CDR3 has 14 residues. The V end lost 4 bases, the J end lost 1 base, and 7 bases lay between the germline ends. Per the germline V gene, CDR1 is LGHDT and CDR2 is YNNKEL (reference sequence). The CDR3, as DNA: TGTGCCAGCAGCCGGACTGTGAACACCGGGGAGCTGTTTTTT. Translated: CASSRTVNTGELFF.

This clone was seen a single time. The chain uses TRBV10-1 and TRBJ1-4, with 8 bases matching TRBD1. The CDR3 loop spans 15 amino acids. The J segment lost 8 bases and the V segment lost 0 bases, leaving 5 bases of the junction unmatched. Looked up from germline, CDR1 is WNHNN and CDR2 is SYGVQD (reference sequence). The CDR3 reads CASSESATGDEKLFF. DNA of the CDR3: TGCGCCAGCAGTGAGTCGGCGACAGGGGACGAAAAACTGTTTTTT.